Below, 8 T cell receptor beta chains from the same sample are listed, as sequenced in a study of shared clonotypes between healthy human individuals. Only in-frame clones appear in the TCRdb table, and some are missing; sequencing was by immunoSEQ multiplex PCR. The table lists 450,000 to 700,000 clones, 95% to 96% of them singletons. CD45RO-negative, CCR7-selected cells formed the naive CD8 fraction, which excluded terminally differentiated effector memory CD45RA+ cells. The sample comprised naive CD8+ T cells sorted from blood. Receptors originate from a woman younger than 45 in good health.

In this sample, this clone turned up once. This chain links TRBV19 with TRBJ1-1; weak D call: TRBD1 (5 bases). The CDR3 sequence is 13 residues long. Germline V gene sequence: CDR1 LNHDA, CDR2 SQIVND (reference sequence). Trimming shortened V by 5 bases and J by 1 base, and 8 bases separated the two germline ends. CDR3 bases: TGTGCCAGTAGTGGGGGAAGGAACACTGAAGCTTTCTTT. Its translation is CASSGGRNTEAFF.

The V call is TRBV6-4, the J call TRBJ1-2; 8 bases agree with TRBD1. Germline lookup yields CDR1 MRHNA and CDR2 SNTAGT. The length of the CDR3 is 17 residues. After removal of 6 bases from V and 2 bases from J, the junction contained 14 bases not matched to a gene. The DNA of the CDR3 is TGTGCCAGCAGCCCCGGGAAACGGACAGGGAAAAACTATGGCTACACCTTC. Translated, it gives CASSPGKRTGKNYGYTF.

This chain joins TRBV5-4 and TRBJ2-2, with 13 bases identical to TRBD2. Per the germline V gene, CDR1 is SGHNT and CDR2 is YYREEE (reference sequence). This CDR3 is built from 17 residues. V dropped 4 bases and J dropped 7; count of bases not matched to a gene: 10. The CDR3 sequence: CASSLWTSGRFIGELFF. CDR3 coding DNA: TGTGCCAGCAGCCTATGGACTAGCGGGAGATTTATCGGGGAGCTGTTTTTT.

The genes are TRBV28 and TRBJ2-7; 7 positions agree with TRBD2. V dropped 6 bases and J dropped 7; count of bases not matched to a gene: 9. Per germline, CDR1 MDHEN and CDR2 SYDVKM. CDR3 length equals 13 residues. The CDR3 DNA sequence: TGTGCCAGCAGCCTCGACCCCGGGGGGGAGCAGTACTTC. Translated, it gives CASSLDPGGEQYF.

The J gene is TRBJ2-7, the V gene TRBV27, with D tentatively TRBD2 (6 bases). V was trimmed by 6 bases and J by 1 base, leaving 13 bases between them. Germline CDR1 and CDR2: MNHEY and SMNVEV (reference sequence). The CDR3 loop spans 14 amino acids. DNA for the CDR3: TGTGCCAGCAGACCAGGTGGAGGGTCCTACGAGCAGTACTTC. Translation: CASRPGGGSYEQYF.

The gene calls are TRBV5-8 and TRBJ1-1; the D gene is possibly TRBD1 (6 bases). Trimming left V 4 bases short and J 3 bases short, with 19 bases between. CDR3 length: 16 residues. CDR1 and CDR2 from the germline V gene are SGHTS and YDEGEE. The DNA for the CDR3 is TGTGCCAGCAGCGCCGGGACACTGATTGGGGACACTGAAGCTTTCTTT. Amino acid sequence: CASSAGTLIGDTEAFF.

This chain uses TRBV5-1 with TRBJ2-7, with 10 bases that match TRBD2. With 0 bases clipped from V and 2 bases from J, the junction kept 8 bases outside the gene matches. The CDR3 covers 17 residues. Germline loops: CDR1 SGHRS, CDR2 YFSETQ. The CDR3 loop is CASSLETRTSGPYEQYF. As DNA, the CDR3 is TGCGCCAGCAGCTTGGAGACCCGGACTAGCGGACCCTACGAGCAGTACTTC.

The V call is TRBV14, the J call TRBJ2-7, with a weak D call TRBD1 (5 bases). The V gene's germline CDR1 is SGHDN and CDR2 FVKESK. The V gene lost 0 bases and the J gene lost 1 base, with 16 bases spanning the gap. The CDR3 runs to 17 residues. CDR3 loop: CASSQDRDRGRSYEQYF. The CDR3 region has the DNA TGTGCCAGCAGCCAAGATCGAGATAGGGGCAGATCCTACGAGCAGTACTTC.